The clone carrying this T cell receptor (beta chain) was recorded a few times. Its specificity is not known. These data belong to a study of T cells in Graves' hyperthyroidism and ophthalmopathy. Study details: Peripheral blood was drawn at first diagnosis, prior to all treatment. Study-wide results and caveats: Using 13 V-J features, a model discriminated ophthalmopathy from stable hyperthyroidism. Among thyroid clonotypes expanded above 0.001, most also appeared in blood.

TCR beta CDR3 regions were amplified from RNA transcripts. The HTBI primer set drove a first-round RT-PCR of the TCR CDR3. From the multiplex PCR reads, TCRdb called clonotypes with MiXCR, one entry per CDR3 protein. The sample yields hundreds of thousands of distinct CDR3 sequences, 35% to 45% seen once. V was trimmed by 5 bases and J by 2 bases, leaving 13 bases between them. CDR3 length: 14 residues. Germline CDR1 reads PRHDT; CDR2 reads FYEKMQ (reference sequence). Sample: blood. The clonotype comes from a man between 18 and 35 years old with Graves' hyperthyroidism. The V and J genes are TRBV13 and TRBJ2-7; a weak D match, TRBD1 (6 bases). CDR3 protein: CASSLHRVTYEQYF. DNA for the CDR3: TGTGCCAGCAGCCTTCACAGGGTTACCTACGAGCAGTACTTC.